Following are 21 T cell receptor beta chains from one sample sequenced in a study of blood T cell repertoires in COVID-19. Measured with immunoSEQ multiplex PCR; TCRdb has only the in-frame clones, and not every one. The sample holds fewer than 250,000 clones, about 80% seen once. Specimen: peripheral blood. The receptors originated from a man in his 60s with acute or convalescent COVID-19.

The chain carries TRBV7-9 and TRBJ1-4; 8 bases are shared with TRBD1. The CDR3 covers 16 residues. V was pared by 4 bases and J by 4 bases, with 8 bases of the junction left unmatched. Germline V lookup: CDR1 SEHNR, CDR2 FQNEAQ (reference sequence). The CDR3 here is CASSWTRTGINEKLFF. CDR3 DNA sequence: TGTGCCAGCAGCTGGACCCGGACAGGGATTAATGAAAAACTGTTTTTT.

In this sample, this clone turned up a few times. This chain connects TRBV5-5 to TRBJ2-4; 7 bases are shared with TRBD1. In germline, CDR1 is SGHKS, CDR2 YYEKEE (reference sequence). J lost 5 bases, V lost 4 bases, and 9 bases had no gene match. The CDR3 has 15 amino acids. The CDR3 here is CASSPQGDGENIQYF. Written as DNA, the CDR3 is TGTGCCAGCAGCCCGCAGGGGGACGGGGAAAACATTCAGTACTTC.

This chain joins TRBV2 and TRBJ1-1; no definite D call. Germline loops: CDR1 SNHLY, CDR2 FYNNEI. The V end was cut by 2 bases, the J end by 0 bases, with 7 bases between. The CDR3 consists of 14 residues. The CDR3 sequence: CASSERVMNTEAFF. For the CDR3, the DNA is TGTGCCAGCAGTGAACGGGTCATGAACACTGAAGCTTTCTTT.

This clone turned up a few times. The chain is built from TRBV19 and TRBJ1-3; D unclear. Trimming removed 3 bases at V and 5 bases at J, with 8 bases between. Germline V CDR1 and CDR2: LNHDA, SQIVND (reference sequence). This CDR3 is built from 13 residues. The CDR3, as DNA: TGTGCCAGTAGTATTAGGGAGCGAAACACCATATATTTT. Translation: CASSIRERNTIYF.

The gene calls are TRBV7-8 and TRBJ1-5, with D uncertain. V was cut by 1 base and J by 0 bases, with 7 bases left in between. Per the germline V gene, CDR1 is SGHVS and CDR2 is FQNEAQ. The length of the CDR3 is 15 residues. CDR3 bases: TGTGCCAGCAGCTTAGTACAGACTAGCAATCAGCCCCAGCATTTT. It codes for CASSLVQTSNQPQHF. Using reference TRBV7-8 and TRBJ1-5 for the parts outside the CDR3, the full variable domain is GAGVSQSPRYKVAKRGQDVALRCDPISGHVSLFWYQQALGQGPEFLTYFQNEAQLDKSGLPSDRFFAERPEGSVSTLKIQRTQQEDSAVYLCASSLVQTSNQPQHFGDGTRLSIL.

This chain's CDR3 is CASSASSTDTQYF. In DNA form, the CDR3 reads TGTGCCAGCAGCGCCTCTAGCACAGATACGCAGTATTTT. The chain combines TRBV9 with TRBJ2-3; D unresolved. V lost 3 bases and J 0 bases, leaving 5 bases between the germline ends. The germline gives CDR1 SGDLS, CDR2 YYNGEE. This CDR3 is 13 amino acids long.

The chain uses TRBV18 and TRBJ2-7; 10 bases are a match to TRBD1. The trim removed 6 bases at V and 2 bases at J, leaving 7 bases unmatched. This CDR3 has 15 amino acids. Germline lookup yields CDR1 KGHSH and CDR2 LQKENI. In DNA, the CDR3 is TGTGCCAGCTCGACCGGGACAGGGGCCCCCTACGAGCAGTACTTC. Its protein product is CASSTGTGAPYEQYF. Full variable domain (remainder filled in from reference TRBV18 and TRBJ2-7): NAGVMQNPRHLVRRRGQEARLRCSPMKGHSHVYWYRQLPEEGLKFMVYLQKENIIDESGMPKERFSAEFPKEGPSILRIQQVVRGDSAAYFCASSTGTGAPYEQYFGPGTRLTVT.

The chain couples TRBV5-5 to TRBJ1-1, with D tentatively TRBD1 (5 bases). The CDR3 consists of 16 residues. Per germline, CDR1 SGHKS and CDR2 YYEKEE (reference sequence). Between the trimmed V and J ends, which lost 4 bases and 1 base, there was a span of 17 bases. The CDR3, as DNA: TGTGCCAGCAGCACCACGGGGGAAATCAGGAACACTGAAGCTTTCTTT. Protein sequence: CASSTTGEIRNTEAFF.

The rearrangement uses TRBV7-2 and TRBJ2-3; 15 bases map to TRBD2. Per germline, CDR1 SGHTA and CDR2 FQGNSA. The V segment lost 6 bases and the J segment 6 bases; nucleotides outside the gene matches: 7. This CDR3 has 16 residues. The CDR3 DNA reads TGTGCCAGCAGTTCCAGGACTAGCGGGGGGGTCGATACGCAGTATTTT. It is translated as CASSSRTSGGVDTQYF.

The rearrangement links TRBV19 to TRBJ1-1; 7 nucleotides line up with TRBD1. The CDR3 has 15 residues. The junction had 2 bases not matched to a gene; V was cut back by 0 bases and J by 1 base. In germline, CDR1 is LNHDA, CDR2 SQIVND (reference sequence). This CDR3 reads CASSIDGQANTEAFF. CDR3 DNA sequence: TGTGCCAGTAGTATAGATGGACAGGCGAACACTGAAGCTTTCTTT.

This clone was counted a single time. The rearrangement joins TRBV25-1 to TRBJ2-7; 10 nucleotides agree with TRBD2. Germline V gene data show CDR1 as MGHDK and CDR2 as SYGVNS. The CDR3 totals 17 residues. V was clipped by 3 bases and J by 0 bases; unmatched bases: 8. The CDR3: CASSEPSGRPTSYEQYF. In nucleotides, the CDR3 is TGTGCCAGCAGTGAGCCTAGCGGGAGACCCACCTCCTACGAGCAGTACTTC.

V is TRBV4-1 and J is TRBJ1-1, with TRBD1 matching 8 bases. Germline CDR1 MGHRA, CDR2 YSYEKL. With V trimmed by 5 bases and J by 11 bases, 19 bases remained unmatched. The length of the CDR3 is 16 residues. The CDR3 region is CASSKRTGSDGQVAFF. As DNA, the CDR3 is TGCGCCAGCAGCAAACGGACAGGGTCGGATGGGCAAGTGGCTTTCTTT.

CDR3 sequence reads: CASSRLAVSQPQHF. CDR3 nucleotides: TGTGCCAGTAGCCGCTTGGCAGTTTCACAGCCCCAGCATTTT. This rearrangement joins TRBV19 to TRBJ1-5, with D hard to call. The germline CDR1 and CDR2 sequences are LNHDA and SQIVND (reference sequence). V was cut by 6 bases and J by 7 bases, with 16 bases left in between. The CDR3 sequence is 14 residues long.

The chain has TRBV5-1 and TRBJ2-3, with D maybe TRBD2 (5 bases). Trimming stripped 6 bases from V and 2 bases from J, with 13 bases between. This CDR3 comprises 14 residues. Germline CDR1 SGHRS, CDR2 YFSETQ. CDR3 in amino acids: CASTEGLNTDTQYF. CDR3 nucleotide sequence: TGCGCCAGCACCGAGGGCCTGAACACAGATACGCAGTATTTT.

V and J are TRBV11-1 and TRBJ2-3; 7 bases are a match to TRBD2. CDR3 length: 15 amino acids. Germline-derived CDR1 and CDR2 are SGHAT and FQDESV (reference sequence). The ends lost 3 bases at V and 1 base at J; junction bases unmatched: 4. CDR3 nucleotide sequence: TGTGCCAGCAGCTTGAGTGCGGGGGGCACAGATACGCAGTATTTT. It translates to CASSLSAGGTDTQYF.

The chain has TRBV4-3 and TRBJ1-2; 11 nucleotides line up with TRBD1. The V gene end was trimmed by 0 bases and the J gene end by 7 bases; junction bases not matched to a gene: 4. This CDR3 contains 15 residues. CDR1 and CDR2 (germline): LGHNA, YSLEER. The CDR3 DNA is TGCGCCAGCAGCCAAGATCTGGGACAGGGGGGTGGCTACACCTTC. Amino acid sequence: CASSQDLGQGGGYTF.

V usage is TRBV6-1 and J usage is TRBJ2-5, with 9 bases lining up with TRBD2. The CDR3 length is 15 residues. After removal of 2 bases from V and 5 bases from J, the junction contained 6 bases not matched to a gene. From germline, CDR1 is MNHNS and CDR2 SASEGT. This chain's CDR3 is CASSEKLGTSETQYF. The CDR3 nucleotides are TGTGCCAGCAGTGAAAAGTTGGGGACTAGCGAGACCCAGTACTTC.

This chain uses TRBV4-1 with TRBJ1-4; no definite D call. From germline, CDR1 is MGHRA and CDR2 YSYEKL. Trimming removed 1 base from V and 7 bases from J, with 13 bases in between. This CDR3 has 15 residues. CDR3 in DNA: TGCGCCAGCAGCCAAGGTTCTCATCCTAGTGAAAAACTGTTTTTT. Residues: CASSQGSHPSEKLFF.

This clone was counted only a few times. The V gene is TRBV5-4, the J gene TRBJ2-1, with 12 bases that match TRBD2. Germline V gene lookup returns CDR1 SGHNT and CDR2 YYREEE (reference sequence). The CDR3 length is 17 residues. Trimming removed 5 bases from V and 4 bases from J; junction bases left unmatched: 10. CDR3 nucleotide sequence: TGTGCCAGCAGACGAGCCTCTAGCGGGGGGGATTACAATGAGCAGTTCTTC. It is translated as CASRRASSGGDYNEQFF.

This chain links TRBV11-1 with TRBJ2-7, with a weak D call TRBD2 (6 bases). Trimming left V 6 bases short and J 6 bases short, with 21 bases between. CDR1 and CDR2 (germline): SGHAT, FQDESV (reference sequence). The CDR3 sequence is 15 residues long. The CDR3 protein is CASRFGGARTSEQYF. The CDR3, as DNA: TGTGCCAGCAGGTTCGGAGGGGCTCGTACTTCCGAGCAGTACTTC.

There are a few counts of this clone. The CDR3: CASSIFRSSGNTIYF. The CDR3 DNA reads TGTGCCAGTAGTATTTTCCGGAGCTCTGGAAACACCATATATTTT. This chain connects TRBV19 to TRBJ1-3; D unresolved. The V gene's germline CDR1 is LNHDA and CDR2 SQIVND (reference sequence). The V end lost 3 bases, the J end lost 0 bases, and 9 bases lay between the germline ends. The CDR3 totals 15 residues. Together with reference TRBV19 and TRBJ1-3, the CDR3 gives the full variable domain: DGGITQSPKYLFRKEGQNVTLSCEQNLNHDAMYWYRQDPGQGLRLIYYSQIVNDFQKGDIAEGYSVSREKKESFPLTVTSAQKNPTAFYLCASSIFRSSGNTIYFGEGSWLTVV.